These T cell receptor beta chains were read from a single sample in a study of T-cell memory formation after mild COVID-19. TCRdb independently ran MiXCR on the 5' RACE reads; one entry per CDR3 protein. Here the sample spans approximately 450,000 distinct CDR3 sequences, about 20% being singletons. Material for sequencing was PBMCs or a T cell subset sorted from them (not recorded which). The receptors shown here come from an adult woman who had mild COVID-19 (a few samples of this study predate the infection). Cell type and time point are not known. Both conserved end residues are part of each CDR3. A D gene is named only where the DNA matches it firmly. Clone size is given for some rows only: seen once, a few or many times, or a class if the clone is expanded.

>NA|TRBV7-8|TRBJ2-7|many
TGTGCCAGCAGCCATGGGCCCTCCTACGAGCAGTACTTC
CASSHGPSYEQYF
>TRBD2|TRBV24-1|TRBJ2-3|few
TGTGCCACCAGCCTATTAGGACTAGCGGGTAGCACAGATACGCAGTATTTT
CATSLLGLAGSTDTQYF
>NA|TRBV5-1|TRBJ2-7|NA
TGCGCCAGCAGCTTACGCACAGGTACTCCCTACGAGCAGTACTTC
CASSLRTGTPYEQYF
>NA|TRBV6-2/TRBV6-3|TRBJ2-1|few
TGTGCCAGCAGTTACTCGAGTTTGGGTCTGTTCTTC
CASSYSSLGLFF
>NA|TRBV11-2|TRBJ1-1|few
TGTGCCAGCAGCTTAGCCCGAGGGACACATACTGAAGCTTTCTTT
CASSLARGTHTEAFF
>NA|TRBV2|TRBJ2-2|few
TGTGCCAGCAGCAAAGAATCCAACACCGGGGAGCTGTTTTTT
CASSKESNTGELFF
>TRBD2|TRBV20-1|TRBJ2-1|NA
TGCAGTGCTAGAGTCGGGACTAGATCCTACAATGAGCAGTTCTTC
CSARVGTRSYNEQFF
>TRBD1|TRBV19|TRBJ2-7|NA
TGTGCCAGTAGTCCTGGACAGGTTCTCGGACACGAGCAGTACTTC
CASSPGQVLGHEQYF
>NA|TRBV28|TRBJ2-7|many
TGTGCCAGCAGTTTAAGCGACTACGAGCAGTACTTC
CASSLSDYEQYF
>TRBD2|TRBV18|TRBJ2-3|NA
TGTGCCAGCTCACCGGGCCTAGCGGGAGTTCGGGCGGATACGCAGTATTTT
CASSPGLAGVRADTQYF
>NA|TRBV11-2|TRBJ1-1|NA
TGTGCCAGCAGAACTCCGGTCTCGAACACTGAAGCTTTCTTT
CASRTPVSNTEAFF
>TRBD1|TRBV3-1|TRBJ2-7|NA
TGTGCCAGCAGCCAAACGGGACAGGTCGCCCACGAGCAGTACTTC
CASSQTGQVAHEQYF
>TRBD2|TRBV5-1|TRBJ2-5|few
TGCGCCAGCAGCCCCCCCGGGGGGGAGCAGACCCAGTACTTC
CASSPPGGEQTQYF
>TRBD1|TRBV7-9|TRBJ2-7|NA
TGTGCCAGCAGCTCCGGGACAGCTGATTCCTACGAGCAGTACTTC
CASSSGTADSYEQYF
>NA|TRBV6-2/TRBV6-3|TRBJ2-1|NA
TGTGCCAGCAGCGACGTTAAACAGAGGTCCAATGAGCAGTTCTTC
CASSDVKQRSNEQFF
>TRBD1|TRBV15|TRBJ2-7|NA
TGTGCCACCAGCACCTCGGGACAGGGCTACGAGCAGTACTTC
CATSTSGQGYEQYF
>NA|TRBV7-6|TRBJ2-7|few
TGTGCCAGCAGCTTAGGATTTGGCTACGAGCAGTACTTC
CASSLGFGYEQYF
>TRBD1|TRBV20-1|TRBJ1-5|NA
TGCAGTGCTAGAGATAGACAGGGGAGTTACAATCAGCCCCAGCATTTT
CSARDRQGSYNQPQHF
>NA|TRBV7-8|TRBJ1-5|NA
TGTGCCAGCAGCAATAGTCCAGGCGGAAGCAATCAGCCCCAGCATTTT
CASSNSPGGSNQPQHF